This T cell receptor (beta chain) is from a study of cytomegalovirus exposure and HLA in healthy donors. The PCR was carried out with 60 Vbeta primers and 13 Jbeta primers. Assay: immunoSEQ multiplex PCR; the TCRdb copy retains only in-frame clones and omits some. This table has roughly 160,000 clones, 85% appearing once. The length of the CDR3 is 16 residues. With 0 bases removed from V and 0 bases from J, the gap between germline ends came to 9 bases. Germline V lookup: CDR1 MNHNY, CDR2 SVGAGI (reference sequence). Sequenced sample: PBMCs. The sequence was obtained from a boy aged 2-9 years in good health and CMV-seronegative. The rearrangement links TRBV6-6 to TRBJ1-3; unclear D gene. The CDR3 loop is CASSYSGLRSGNTIYF. CDR3 coding DNA: TGTGCCAGCAGTTACTCGGGCCTACGCTCTGGAAACACCATATATTTT.